This is a list of T cell receptor beta chains from one sample in a study of T cell responses to AZD1222 COVID-19 vaccine. Data came from immunoSEQ multiplex PCR; TCRdb stores just in-frame clones and leaves some out. The sample holds 150,000 to 200,000 clones, about nine tenths seen once. The source material was peripheral blood, sampled on day 0 of AZD1222 vaccination. These receptors all come from an adult in good health. Both conserved end residues are part of each CDR3. The order of the fields is J gene, V gene, CDR3 protein.

J gene: TRBJ1-6; V gene: TRBV18; CDR3 protein: CASSHEQLSSYNSPLHF
J gene: TRBJ2-1; V gene: TRBV27; CDR3 protein: CASSLSRTGTEQFF
J gene: TRBJ2-7; V gene: TRBV29-1; CDR3 protein: CSAATGEAYEQYF
J gene: TRBJ1-5; V gene: TRBV6-4; CDR3 protein: CASIGQGYQPQHF
J gene: TRBJ1-2; V gene: TRBV2; CDR3 protein: CASSDTFGRGFSYGYTF
J gene: TRBJ2-7; V gene: TRBV25-1; CDR3 protein: CASSESGGERSYEQYF
J gene: TRBJ2-1; V gene: TRBV7-9; CDR3 protein: CASSLGRAGVIYNEQFF
J gene: TRBJ2-2; V gene: TRBV4-2; CDR3 protein: CASSQEVGPANTGELFF
J gene: TRBJ2-1; V gene: TRBV25-1; CDR3 protein: CASKTASPRGEQFF
J gene: TRBJ1-6; V gene: TRBV7-3; CDR3 protein: CASSADNSPLHF
J gene: TRBJ2-7; V gene: TRBV4-1; CDR3 protein: CASSGKDRSTTYEQYF
J gene: TRBJ2-7; V gene: TRBV28; CDR3 protein: CASSFMDRGVSYEQYF
J gene: TRBJ2-1; V gene: TRBV7-8; CDR3 protein: CASSPIRGEQFF
J gene: TRBJ1-5; V gene: TRBV4-2; CDR3 protein: CASSQIGGRRSNQPQHF
J gene: TRBJ2-5; V gene: TRBV7-8; CDR3 protein: CASSLGSFETQYF
J gene: TRBJ2-6; V gene: TRBV5-4; CDR3 protein: CASSMGATGANVLTF
J gene: TRBJ1-2; V gene: TRBV5-1; CDR3 protein: CASSSDGTAYGYTF
J gene: TRBJ2-7; V gene: TRBV7-8; CDR3 protein: CASSSGRGSYEQYF
J gene: TRBJ2-1; V gene: TRBV2; CDR3 protein: CASSATTSVRQFF
J gene: TRBJ2-1; V gene: TRBV7-8; CDR3 protein: CASSYKSQGGNEQFF
J gene: TRBJ2-3; V gene: TRBV7-9; CDR3 protein: CASSLGWSGRADTQYF
J gene: TRBJ1-5; V gene: TRBV9; CDR3 protein: CASSVGTQQPQHF
J gene: TRBJ2-1; V gene: TRBV11-2; CDR3 protein: CASSFPPESYNEQFF
J gene: TRBJ2-7; V gene: TRBV6-1; CDR3 protein: CASSGRTSGRALYEQYF
J gene: TRBJ2-7; V gene: TRBV28; CDR3 protein: CASRRTSGRLGEQYF
J gene: TRBJ2-2; V gene: TRBV27; CDR3 protein: CASRGGHQGPTGELFF
J gene: TRBJ1-4; V gene: TRBV7-9; CDR3 protein: CASSPTGVPTNEKLFF
J gene: TRBJ1-1; V gene: TRBV7-2; CDR3 protein: CASSLRGHGAFF